This record concerns one T cell receptor beta chain sequence. Its antigen is unknown. The junction differs from germline at one of its ends, possibly a read error. Incorporated into the TCR beta cDNA libraries were unique molecular identifiers, which served to reduce PCR and sequencing biases. TCRdb ran MiXCR on the PCR reads and lists one entry per CDR3 protein. The sample gives 550,000 to 700,000 distinct CDR3 sequences, 44% of which show up once; under 2% is in the top ten. The source of the sample is a study of post-analysis software for immune sequencing data. The CDR3 spans 14 residues. Per germline, CDR1 KGHDR and CDR2 SFDVKD. Study results and limitations: There were about 5 TRBV segments more frequent in patients than controls, and TRBV5-6, TRBV5-1 and TRBV20-1 were among them.

The sequence was obtained from a girl aged 5-17 years with multiple sclerosis. The V and J genes are TRBV24-1 and TRBJ2-1; 7 bases agree with TRBD2. Sequenced: blood. The CDR3 sequence is CATRGDHSNNEQFF. The CDR3 DNA reads as TGTGCCACCCGGGGGGACCACTCCAACAATGAGCAGTTCTTC.